The 10 T cell receptor beta chains below were found in one sample sequenced in a study of spatial heterogeneity in lung cancer. Indicated time point: blood at routine non-recurrence follow-up after resection. The study sequenced unsorted whole RNA from tumor, nontumor lung or frozen PBMC. Each CDR3 protein gets one entry after TCRdb re-called the 5' RACE reads with MiXCR. The repertoire has about 47,000 distinct CDR3 sequences, less than 9% of them found once; the top ten carry about a third. The sample in question was PBMCs, obtained at follow-up. Receptors originate from a female donor with early-stage non-small cell lung cancer.

V usage is TRBV2 and J usage is TRBJ1-1, with 7 bases fitting TRBD1. CDR1 and CDR2 (germline): SNHLY, FYNNEI. J lost 1 base, V lost 5 bases, and 7 bases had no gene match. The CDR3 length is 15 residues. In DNA form, the CDR3 reads TGTGCCAGCAGTCGGGACAGTCCGACGAACACTGAAGCTTTCTTT. Translating it yields CASSRDSPTNTEAFF.

This clonotype came up many times. The chain has TRBV7-2 and TRBJ2-5, with D possibly being TRBD2 (5 bases). CDR1 SGHTA and CDR2 FQGNSA come from the germline V gene. The CDR3 totals 14 residues. Trimming removed 0 bases from V and 5 bases from J, with 10 bases in between. CDR3 in DNA: TGTGCCAGCAGCTTAGCCTTGCGAGGGGAGACCCAGTACTTC. Protein sequence: CASSLALRGETQYF.

This clonotype showed up many times. The chain couples TRBV7-2 to TRBJ1-6; possibly TRBD1 for D (5 bases). This CDR3 is built from 13 residues. CDR1 is SGHTA and CDR2 is FQGNSA in the germline V gene. V lost 0 bases to trimming and J lost 10 bases, with 7 bases between them. CDR3 DNA: TGTGCCAGCAGCTTAGCGGCAGGGTCACCCCTCCACTTT. Translation: CASSLAAGSPLHF. Based on the CDR3 plus reference TRBV7-2 and TRBJ1-6, the full variable domain is GAGVSQSPSNKVTEKGKDVELRCDPISGHTALYWYRQSLGQGLEFLIYFQGNSAPDKSGLPSDRFSAERTGGSVSTLTIQRTQQEDSAVYLCASSLAAGSPLHFGNGTRLTVT.

CDR3 DNA sequence: TGTGCCAGCACCCCCAACCCTGGTAGTCAGCCCCAGCATTTT. Translated, it gives CASTPNPGSQPQHF. The genes are TRBV12-3 or TRBV12-4 and TRBJ1-5; D ambiguous. Trimming removed 7 bases from V and 6 bases from J, with 16 bases in between. CDR3 length: 14 residues.

This clonotype was counted a few times. This sequence joins TRBV20-1 and TRBJ1-2, with TRBD1 identical over 7 bases. This CDR3 is 13 amino acids long. Germline V gene sequence: CDR1 DFQATT, CDR2 SNEGSKA (reference sequence). Germline trimming cut 3 bases from V and 5 bases from J; bases unmatched to any gene: 6. The CDR3 bases are TGCAGTGCTAGGCCAACAGGGGAGTATGGCTACACCTTC. This codes for CSARPTGEYGYTF.

This clonotype was seen a few times. V gene TRBV25-1 combines with J gene TRBJ1-5, with D perhaps TRBD1 (6 bases). The germline V gene encodes CDR1 MGHDK and CDR2 SYGVNS. The CDR3 is made up of 15 amino acids. Trimming removed 1 base from V and 1 base from J, with 8 bases in between. The CDR3 is CASSESTGSNQPQHF. The CDR3 DNA is TGTGCCAGCAGTGAATCAACAGGGAGCAATCAGCCCCAGCATTTT.

In this sample, this clonotype turned up many times. The rearrangement uses TRBV6-5 and TRBJ2-5; the match to TRBD2 covers 7 bases. Germline CDR1 is MNHEY and CDR2 is SVGAGI. The CDR3 has 15 amino acids. The junction had 9 bases not matched to a gene; V was cut back by 6 bases and J by 2 bases. CDR3 sequence: CASSRGSARQETQYF. The CDR3 nucleotides are TGTGCCAGCAGCCGCGGGAGCGCGAGGCAAGAGACCCAGTACTTC.

This clonotype was detected many times. The rearrangement joins TRBV6-5 to TRBJ2-7; 7 bases match TRBD1. The germline V gene has CDR1 MNHEY and CDR2 SVGAGI. The V and J ends lost 6 bases and 4 bases, in that order; junction bases with no gene match: 6. The CDR3 covers 13 residues. CDR3 bases: TGTGCCAGCAGGTCGACAGGGCTTTACGAGCAGTACTTC. Protein sequence: CASRSTGLYEQYF.

This clonotype has at least ten counts. The V call is TRBV6-6, the J call TRBJ1-5; possibly TRBD1 for D (5 bases). From germline, CDR1 is MNHNY and CDR2 SVGAGI (reference sequence). CDR3 length: 15 amino acids. The V gene lost 2 bases and the J gene lost 6 bases, with 14 bases spanning the gap. CDR3 region: CASSYEGTAGQPQHF. The CDR3 nucleotides read TGTGCCAGCAGTTACGAGGGGACGGCGGGTCAGCCCCAGCATTTT.

This clonotype is labeled as medium-sized. The chain joins TRBV7-9 to TRBJ2-7; D unresolved. The CDR3 length is 15 residues. Per the germline V gene, CDR1 is SEHNR and CDR2 is FQNEAQ (reference sequence). The V end lost 2 bases, the J end lost 2 bases, and 13 bases lay between the germline ends. CDR3 coding DNA: TGTGCCAGCAGCTTAATAGATCTAAGCCCCTACGAGCAGTACTTC. Translated: CASSLIDLSPYEQYF.